This T cell receptor (beta chain) was captured in a study of spatial heterogeneity in lung cancer. V gave up 10 bases and J gave up 5 bases; unmatched junction bases: 4. There are 14 residues in the CDR3. Per germline, CDR1 ENHRY and CDR2 SYGVKD. Time point of the sample: sample taken at primary tumor resection. Samples were obtained from about 75 donors, all untreated early-stage non-small cell lung cancer patients. The authors sequenced whole RNA from tumor, nontumor lung or frozen PBMC without sorting. The table lists this clonotype with many counts. Its antigen is still unknown. General observations from the study: In tumor T cells, estimated coverage reached about 6.8% for alpha chains and approximately 14% for beta chains. The study found that expanded intratumoral alpha and beta TCR counts tracked tumor mutation counts.

Using its own MiXCR run on the 5' RACE reads, TCRdb lists one record per CDR3 protein. The profile shows under 20,000 distinct CDR3 sequences, 5.7% of them singletons. The sample was lung tumor tissue, taken at surgery. This sequence joins TRBV10-3 and TRBJ2-1; 14 nucleotides line up with TRBD2. This receptor was taken from a female donor with early-stage non-small cell lung cancer. The CDR3 nucleotides read TGTGCCACCGGGACTAGCGGGGGAAACAATGAGCAGTTCTTC. Amino acid sequence: CATGTSGGNNEQFF.